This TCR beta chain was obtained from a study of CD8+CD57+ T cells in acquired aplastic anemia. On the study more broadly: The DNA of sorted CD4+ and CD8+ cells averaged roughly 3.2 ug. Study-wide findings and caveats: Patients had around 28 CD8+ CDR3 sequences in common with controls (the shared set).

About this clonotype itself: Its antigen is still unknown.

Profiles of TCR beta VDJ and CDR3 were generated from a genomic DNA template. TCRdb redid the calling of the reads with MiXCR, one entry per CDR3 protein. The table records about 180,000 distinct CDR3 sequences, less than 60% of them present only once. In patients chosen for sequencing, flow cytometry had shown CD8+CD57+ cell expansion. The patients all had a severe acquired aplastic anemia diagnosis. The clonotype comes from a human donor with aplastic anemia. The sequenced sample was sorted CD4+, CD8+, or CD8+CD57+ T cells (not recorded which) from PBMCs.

The CDR3 loop is CASSFEGTGSRRLFF. As DNA, the CDR3 is TGTGCCAGCAGCTTCGAGGGGACAGGGTCGAGACGGCTGTTTTTT. This chain joins TRBV7-9 and TRBJ1-4; 9 bases fit TRBD1. Germline loops: CDR1 SEHNR, CDR2 FQNEAQ (reference sequence). J was trimmed by 14 bases and V by 3 bases; bases with no gene match: 13. This CDR3 has 15 amino acids. The whole variable domain, remainder taken from reference TRBV7-9 and TRBJ1-4, is DTGVSQNPRHKITKRGQNVTFRCDPISEHNRLYWYRQTLGQGPEFLTYFQNEAQLEKSRLLSDRFSAERPKGSFSTLEIQRTEQGDSAMYLCASSFEGTGSRRLFFGSGTQLSVL.